The clone carrying this T cell receptor beta chain was seen a handful of times. Its antigen is unknown. This CDR3 spans 14 amino acids. The V and J ends lost 6 bases and 9 bases, in that order; junction bases with no gene match: 12. For TCR beta, libraries came from iRepertoire HTBI primers and Arm-PCR of CDR3 regions. TCRdb recomputed calls from the multiplex PCR reads with MiXCR, one row per CDR3 protein. In the table there are about 660,000 distinct CDR3 sequences, 25% to 30% of which are singletons. The sample belongs to a study of regulatory T cells in long-lasting Graves disease. Notes on the study in general: Segments TRBV28, TRBJ1-2 and TRBJ2-5 showed preferential usage in persistent disease. Shared public clonotypes totalled some 2,500 in persistent patients, compared with around 880 in new patients. TCR diversity was lower in persistent than newly diagnosed Graves' disease.

Documented time point: persistent/refractory GD, antithyroid drugs over 5 years with positive TRAb. Generation of the TCR library employed RNA extracted from PBMCs. The chain couples TRBV12-3 or TRBV12-4 to TRBJ2-7; 9 positions agree with TRBD2. The sequence was obtained from a female donor with Graves disease. Sequencing used peripheral blood mononuclear cells (PBMCs), obtained when the disease was refractory, from a patient treated with antithyroid drugs. The CDR3, as DNA: TGTGCCAGCAGCCAACGGGCGGGAGGGCCTGTGCAGTACTTC. Amino acid sequence: CASSQRAGGPVQYF.